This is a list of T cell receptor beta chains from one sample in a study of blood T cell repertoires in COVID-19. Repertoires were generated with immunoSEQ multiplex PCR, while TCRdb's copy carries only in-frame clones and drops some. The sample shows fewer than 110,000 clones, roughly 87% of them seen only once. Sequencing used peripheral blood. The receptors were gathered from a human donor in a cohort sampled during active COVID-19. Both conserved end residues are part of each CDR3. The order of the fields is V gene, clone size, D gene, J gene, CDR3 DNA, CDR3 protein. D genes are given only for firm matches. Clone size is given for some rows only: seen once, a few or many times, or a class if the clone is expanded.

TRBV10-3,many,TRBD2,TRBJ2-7,TGTGCCATCAGTGAGGGGTTTAGCGGGGAACGTTACGAGCAGTACTTC,CAISEGFSGERYEQYF
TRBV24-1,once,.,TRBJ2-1,TGTGCCACCAGTGAATCCCGACCCGGGGTCTTCTACAATGAGCAGTTCTTC,CATSESRPGVFYNEQFF
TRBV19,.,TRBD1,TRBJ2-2,TGTGCCAGTAGTACCCTGACAGGGGGTGGTTCGGGGGAGCTGTTTTTT,CASSTLTGGGSGELFF
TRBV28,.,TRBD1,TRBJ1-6,TGTGCCAGCAGTTCCCTGACAGGGCATTCACCCCTCCACTTT,CASSSLTGHSPLHF
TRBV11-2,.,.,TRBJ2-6,TGTGCCAGCAGCTCGATTCGCAGGCAGAGCTCTGGGGCCAACGTCCTGACTTTC,CASSSIRRQSSGANVLTF
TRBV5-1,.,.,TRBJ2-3,TGCGCCAGCAGCTTGGTCCCCCAGAGCACAGATACGCAGTATTTT,CASSLVPQSTDTQYF
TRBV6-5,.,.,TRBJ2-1,TGTGCCAGCAGGTACTATCGATCCTATCTCTACAATGAGCAGTTCTTC,CASRYYRSYLYNEQFF
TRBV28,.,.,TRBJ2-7,TGTGCCAGCAGTGAAGACGGGAAGGGATCCCACGAGCAGTACTTC,CASSEDGKGSHEQYF
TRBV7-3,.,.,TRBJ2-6,TGTGCCAGCAGCTTAGGTCCGACAGATCCTGGGGCCAACGTCCTGACTTTC,CASSLGPTDPGANVLTF
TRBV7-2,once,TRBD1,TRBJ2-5,TGTGCCAGCAGCTTACCGGGACAGGGGAGAGAGACCCAGTACTTC,CASSLPGQGRETQYF
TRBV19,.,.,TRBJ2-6,TGTGCCAGCTCCCAACGGAGCTCTGGGGCCAACGTCCTGACTTTC,CASSQRSSGANVLTF
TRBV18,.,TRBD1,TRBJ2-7,TGTGCCAGCTCACTCGGACAGGGTTGGGACGAGCAGTACTTC,CASSLGQGWDEQYF
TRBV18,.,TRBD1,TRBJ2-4,TGTGCCAGCTCACCGGGACAGCTAGCCAAAAACATTCAGTACTTC,CASSPGQLAKNIQYF
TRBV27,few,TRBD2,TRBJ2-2,TGTGCCAGCAGTTCGGCTAGCGGGAGGGTGGACACCGGGGAGCTGTTTTTT,CASSSASGRVDTGELFF
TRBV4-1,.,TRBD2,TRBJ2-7,TGCGCCAGCAGCCACTCTCTGGCGGGAGGGCCAAGTACTGCGTCCTACGAGCAGTACTTC,CASSHSLAGGPSTASYEQYF
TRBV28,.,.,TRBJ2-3,TGTGCCAGCAGTTTTAGGGGGGGACGGGATACGCAGTATTTT,CASSFRGGRDTQYF
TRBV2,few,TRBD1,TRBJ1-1,TGTGCCAGCAGTGAACACAGGGGGAGGGACACTGAAGCTTTCTTT,CASSEHRGRDTEAFF
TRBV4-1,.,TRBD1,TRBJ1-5,TGCGCCAGCAGCCAAAGTAACCTGCGACACCTTGACAGGGGAGTCAATCAGCCCCAGCATTTT,CASSQSNLRHLDRGVNQPQHF
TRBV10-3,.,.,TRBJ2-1,TGTGCCATCTCTCAGACAACCTACAATGAGCAGTTCTTC,CAISQTTYNEQFF
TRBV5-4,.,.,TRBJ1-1,TGTGCCAGCAGCGCTCAGAGGAGGGGTGAAGCTTTCTTT,CASSAQRRGEAFF
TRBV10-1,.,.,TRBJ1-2,TGCGCCGGCACAGGGATCTCTAACTATGGCTACACCTTC,CAGTGISNYGYTF
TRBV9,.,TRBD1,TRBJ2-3,TGTGCCAGCAGCGGACTATTGACAGGGGCGAGGACAGATACGCAGTATTTT,CASSGLLTGARTDTQYF
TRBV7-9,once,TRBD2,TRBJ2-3,TGTGCCAGCAGCTTACGACTAGCGGGAGGAGGTGAGACAGATACGCAGTATTTT,CASSLRLAGGGETDTQYF
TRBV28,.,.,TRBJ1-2,TGTGCCAGCAGCATCCCTACGGGCTACACCTTC,CASSIPTGYTF
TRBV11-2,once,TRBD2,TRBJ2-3,TGTGCCAGCAGCTTAGGACTAGCGGGAGTGGGAGGGCCAGATACGCAGTATTTT,CASSLGLAGVGGPDTQYF
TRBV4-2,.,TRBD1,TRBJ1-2,TGTGCCAGCAGCATTACAGGGGGAGACTATGGCTACACCTTC,CASSITGGDYGYTF
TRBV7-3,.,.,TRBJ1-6,TGTGCCAGCAGCTTAAATCGTATTTCACCCCTCCACTTT,CASSLNRISPLHF
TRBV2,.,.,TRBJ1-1,TGTGCCAGCAGTGAACAGGCGGGGTACACTGAAGCTTTCTTT,CASSEQAGYTEAFF
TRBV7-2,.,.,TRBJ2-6,TGTGCCAGCAGCTTAGGGGGGCTAAACTCTGGGGCCAACGTCCTGACTTTC,CASSLGGLNSGANVLTF
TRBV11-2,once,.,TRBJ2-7,TGTGCCAGCAGCTTAGGGACGGGGACCTACGAGCAGTACTTC,CASSLGTGTYEQYF
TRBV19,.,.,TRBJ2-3,TGTGCCAGTAGGGGCAGCACAGATACGCAGTATTTT,CASRGSTDTQYF
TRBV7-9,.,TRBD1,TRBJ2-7,TGTGCCAGCAGCCTCGGGACAGGGGGCTTTTACGAGCAGTACTTC,CASSLGTGGFYEQYF
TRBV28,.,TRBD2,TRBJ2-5,TGTGCCAGCAGTTTATTAGCGGGAGTAGAGGAGACCCAGTACTTC,CASSLLAGVEETQYF
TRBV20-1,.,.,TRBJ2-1,TGCAGTGCTAGAGATCGGGATGAGCAGTTCTTC,CSARDRDEQFF
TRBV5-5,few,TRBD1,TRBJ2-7,TGTGCCAGCAGCTGGGGGACAGGGACGGTCTACGAGCAGTACTTC,CASSWGTGTVYEQYF
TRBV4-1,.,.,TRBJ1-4,TGCGCCAGCAGCCAAGTCGGGATCTCTAATGAAAAACTGTTTTTT,CASSQVGISNEKLFF
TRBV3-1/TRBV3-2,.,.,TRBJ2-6,TGTGCCAGCAGCCAAGATGCGGTGCCCCTTTCTGGGGCCAACGTCCTGACTTTC,CASSQDAVPLSGANVLTF
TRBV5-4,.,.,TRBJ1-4,TGTGCCAGCAGCTTGACAGGGACTAATGAAAAACTGTTTTTT,CASSLTGTNEKLFF
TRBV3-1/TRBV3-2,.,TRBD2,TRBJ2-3,TGTGCCAGCAGCCAAGACGGCCTAGCGGAGATCACAGATACGCAGTATTTT,CASSQDGLAEITDTQYF
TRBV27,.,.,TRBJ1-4,TGTGCCAGCAGTTTTATCGGGGAGTTGCAAAAACTGTTTTTT,CASSFIGELQKLFF
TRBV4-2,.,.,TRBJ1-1,TGTGCCAGCAGCCAAACAGGGATGAACACTGAAGCTTTCTTT,CASSQTGMNTEAFF
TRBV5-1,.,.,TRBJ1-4,TGCGCCAGCAGCTTGATGGGGTTAAGGGAGGAAAAACTGTTTTTT,CASSLMGLREEKLFF
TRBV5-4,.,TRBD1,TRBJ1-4,TGTGCCAGCAGCCCGTCGGTAGGACAGGGCTTTGATGAAAAACTGTTTTTT,CASSPSVGQGFDEKLFF
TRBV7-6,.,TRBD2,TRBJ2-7,TGTGCCAGCAGCTTAGTTGGGACTAGCGGGGGGACCTCCTACGAGCAGTACTTC,CASSLVGTSGGTSYEQYF
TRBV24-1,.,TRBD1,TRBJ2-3,TGTGCCACCCGGGGACAGGATAACACAGATACGCAGTATTTT,CATRGQDNTDTQYF
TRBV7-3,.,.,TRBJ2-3,TGTGCCAGCAGCGACCGAGCGGGCTCCACAGATACGCAGTATTTT,CASSDRAGSTDTQYF
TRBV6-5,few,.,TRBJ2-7,TGTGCCAGCAGTTACGGGGCAGGTTTTGTGGGTTCGCAGTACTTC,CASSYGAGFVGSQYF
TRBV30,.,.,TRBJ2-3,TGTGCCTGGAGCCCGGGAGGCACAGATACGCAGTATTTT,CAWSPGGTDTQYF
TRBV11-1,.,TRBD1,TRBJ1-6,TGTGCCAGCAGCCGGACAGGGAACAATTCACCCCTCCACTTT,CASSRTGNNSPLHF